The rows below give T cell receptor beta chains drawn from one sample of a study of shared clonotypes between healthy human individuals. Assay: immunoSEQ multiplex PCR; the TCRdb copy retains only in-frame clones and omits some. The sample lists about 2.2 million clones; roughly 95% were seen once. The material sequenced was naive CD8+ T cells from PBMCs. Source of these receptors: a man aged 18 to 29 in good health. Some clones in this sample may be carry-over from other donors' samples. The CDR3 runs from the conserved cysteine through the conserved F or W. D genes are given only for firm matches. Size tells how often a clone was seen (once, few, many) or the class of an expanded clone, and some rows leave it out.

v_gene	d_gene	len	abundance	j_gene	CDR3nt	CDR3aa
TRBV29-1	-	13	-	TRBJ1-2	TGCAGCGTTGAAGATCTTGGGCGGTATGGCTACACCTTC	CSVEDLGRYGYTF
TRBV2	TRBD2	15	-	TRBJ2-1	TGTGCCAGCAGTCCAACTAGCGGGAGACGTACTGAGCAGTTCTTC	CASSPTSGRRTEQFF
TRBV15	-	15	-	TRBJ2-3	TGTGCCACCAGCAGAGAAAGGGGGTTTTCGGGTACGCAGTATTTT	CATSRERGFSGTQYF
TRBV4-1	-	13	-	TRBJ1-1	TGCGCCAGCAGCTCGACAGGGAACACTGAAGCTTTCTTT	CASSSTGNTEAFF
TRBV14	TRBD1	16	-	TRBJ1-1	TGTGCCAGCAGCCGCATTACAGGGGGCGCGAGCACTGAAGCTTTCTTT	CASSRITGGASTEAFF
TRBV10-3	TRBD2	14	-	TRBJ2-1	TGTGCCACAAGTAGGACTAGCGGGAGAACTGAGCAGTTCTTC	CATSRTSGRTEQFF
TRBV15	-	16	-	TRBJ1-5	TGTGCCACCAGCAGAGGTCGGGGGAATGTCAATCAGCCCCAGCATTTT	CATSRGRGNVNQPQHF
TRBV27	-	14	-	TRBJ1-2	TGTGCCAGCAGTTTATCGTGGGCCGACTATGGCTACACCTTC	CASSLSWADYGYTF
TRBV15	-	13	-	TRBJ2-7	TGTGCCACCAGCAGCAAAGAGGGGTACGAGCAGTACTTC	CATSSKEGYEQYF
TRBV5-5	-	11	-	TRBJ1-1	TGTGCCAGCACCTTGGGCTCTGCGGCTTTCTTT	CASTLGSAAFF
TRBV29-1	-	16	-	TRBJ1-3	TGCAGCGTTGGGGAGGTGATTGGTCTCTCTGGAAACACCATATATTTT	CSVGEVIGLSGNTIYF
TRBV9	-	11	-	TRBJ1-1	TGTGCCAGCAGCGGCATTCGTGGGGCTTTCTTT	CASSGIRGAFF
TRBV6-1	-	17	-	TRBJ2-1	TGTGCCAGCAGTGAATTTGGTCGTTTTAGCTCCTACAATGAGCAGTTCTTC	CASSEFGRFSSYNEQFF
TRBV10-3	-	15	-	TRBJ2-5	TGTGCCACCTCAACCCCATCGACAGGCATCCTGACCCAGTACTTC	CATSTPSTGILTQYF
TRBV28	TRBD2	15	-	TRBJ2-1	TGTGCCAGCAGTTTATTGCGGGAGGGCGATAATGAGCAGTTCTTC	CASSLLREGDNEQFF
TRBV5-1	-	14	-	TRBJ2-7	TGCGCCAGCAGCCCAGCCCGAGGATTGAACGAGCAGTACTTC	CASSPARGLNEQYF
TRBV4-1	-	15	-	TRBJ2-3	TGCGCCAGCAGGGGGGCCACCCTCAACACAGATACGCAGTATTTT	CASRGATLNTDTQYF
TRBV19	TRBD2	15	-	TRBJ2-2	TGTGCCAGTCGTCGGGGACTAGCGGGGACCGGGGAGCTGTTTTTT	CASRRGLAGTGELFF
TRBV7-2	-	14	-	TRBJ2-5	TGTGCCAGCAGCTCTCTGAGTTGGGGGGAGACCCAGTACTTC	CASSSLSWGETQYF
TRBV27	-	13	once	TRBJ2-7	TGTGTGGGTCCCCGCCCCGCTTCATACGAGCAGTACTTC	CVGPRPASYEQYF
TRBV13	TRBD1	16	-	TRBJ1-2	TGTGCCAGCAGCTTCGGACCCGGGACAGGGAGCTATGGCTACACCTTC	CASSFGPGTGSYGYTF
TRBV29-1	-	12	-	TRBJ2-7	TGCAGCGGGGCGGGCAGTAATTACGAGCAGTACTTC	CSGAGSNYEQYF
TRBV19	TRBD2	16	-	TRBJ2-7	TGTGCCAGTAGTATGCCCCCAGCTAGCGGTCATTACGAGCAGTACTTC	CASSMPPASGHYEQYF
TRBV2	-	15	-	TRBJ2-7	TGTGCCAGCAGTGAAGAGTCCCGGAGCTCCTACGAGCAGTACTTC	CASSEESRSSYEQYF
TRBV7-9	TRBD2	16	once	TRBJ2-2	TGTGCCAGCAGCGACGCTAGCGGGAGTATCACCGGGGAGCTGTTTTTT	CASSDASGSITGELFF
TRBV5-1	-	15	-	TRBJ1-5	TGCGCCAGCAGCTTGGCTGGGAGCAGCAATCAGCCCCAGCATTTT	CASSLAGSSNQPQHF
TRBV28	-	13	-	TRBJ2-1	TGTGCCAGCAGTTTTGTGATCGGGAATGAGCAGTTCTTC	CASSFVIGNEQFF
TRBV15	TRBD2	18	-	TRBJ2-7	TGTGCCACCAGCAGAGATAGGACTAGCGCATCCGGCGACCACGAGCAGTACTTC	CATSRDRTSASGDHEQYF
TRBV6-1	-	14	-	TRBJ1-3	TGTGCCAGCCTTGGGAGAATCTCTGGAAACACCATATATTTT	CASLGRISGNTIYF
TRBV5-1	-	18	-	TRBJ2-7	TGCGCCAGCAGCTTGAAGAGTTCAAAGGGTTACGAGATCTACGAGCAGTACTTC	CASSLKSSKGYEIYEQYF
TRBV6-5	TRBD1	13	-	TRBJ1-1	TGTGCCAGCACCACACAGGGGACTAGTGAAGCTTTCTTT	CASTTQGTSEAFF
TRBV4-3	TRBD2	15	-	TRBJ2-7	TGCGCCAGCAGCCAAGAGGAGCGGGAGGGCTACGAGCAGTACTTC	CASSQEEREGYEQYF
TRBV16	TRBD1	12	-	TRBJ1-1	TGTGCCAGCAGCCCGGACAGGTATTGGGCTTTCTTT	CASSPDRYWAFF
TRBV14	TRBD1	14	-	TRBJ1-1	TGTGCCAGCAGCCTTAACAGGGGAAACACTGAAGCTTTCTTT	CASSLNRGNTEAFF
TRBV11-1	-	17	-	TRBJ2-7	TGTGCCAGCAGCTTAGGATCCGGGACCGAGGATTCCTACGAGCAGTACTTC	CASSLGSGTEDSYEQYF
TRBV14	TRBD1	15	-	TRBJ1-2	TGTGCCAGCAGCCCCCCCGGGACAGGGGTCTATGGCTACACCTTC	CASSPPGTGVYGYTF
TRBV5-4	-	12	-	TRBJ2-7	TGTGCCAGCAGCTTGGACGGGAGCGAGCAGTACTTC	CASSLDGSEQYF
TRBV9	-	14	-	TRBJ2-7	TGTGCCAGCAGCATCCACCTAACCTCCTACGAGCAGTACTTC	CASSIHLTSYEQYF
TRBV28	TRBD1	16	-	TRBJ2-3	TGTGCCAGCAGCCCTCTCGACAGGGGGCCCACAGATACGCAGTATTTT	CASSPLDRGPTDTQYF
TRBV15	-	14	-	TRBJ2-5	TGTGCCACCAGCAGAGGAGGGAGGGGGGAGACCCAGTACTTC	CATSRGGRGETQYF
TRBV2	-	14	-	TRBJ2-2	TGTGCCAGCAGTGAGGGTTGGGGGTCCGGGGAGCTGTTTTTT	CASSEGWGSGELFF
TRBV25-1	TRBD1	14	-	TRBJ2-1	TGTGCCAGCAGTGACCAAATAGACAGGGATGAGCAGTTCTTC	CASSDQIDRDEQFF
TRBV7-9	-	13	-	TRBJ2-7	TGTGCCAGCAGCTTACAACAGTCCTACGAGCAGTACTTC	CASSLQQSYEQYF
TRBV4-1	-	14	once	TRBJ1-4	TGCGCCAGCAGCCAAGATCTGCGGGGGGAAAAACTGTTTTTT	CASSQDLRGEKLFF
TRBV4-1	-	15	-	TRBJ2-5	TGCGCCAGCAGCCAAGTTTTAACCAACCAAGAGACCCAGTACTTC	CASSQVLTNQETQYF
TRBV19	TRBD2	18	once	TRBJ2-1	TGTGCCAGTAGTATGGACCGCTCTGGCGGGAGGGCCTACAATGAGCAGTTCTTC	CASSMDRSGGRAYNEQFF
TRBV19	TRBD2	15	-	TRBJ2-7	TGTGCCAGTAGTGTGGGACTAGCGGGAGTCCACGAGCAGTACTTC	CASSVGLAGVHEQYF
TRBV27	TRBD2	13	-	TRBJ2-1	TGTGCCAGCATCCCTAGCGGGAGGGATGAGCAGTTCTTC	CASIPSGRDEQFF
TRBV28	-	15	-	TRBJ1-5	TGTGCCAGCATCTCCCCCCGGTATAGCAATCAGCCCCAGCATTTT	CASISPRYSNQPQHF
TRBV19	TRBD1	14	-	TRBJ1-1	TGTGCCAGTACCGTGGGACAGGGGAACACTGAAGCTTTCTTT	CASTVGQGNTEAFF
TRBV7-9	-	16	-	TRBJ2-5	TGTGCCAGCAGCGTCCGGGCTCAGTCCGTCCAAGAGACCCAGTACTTC	CASSVRAQSVQETQYF
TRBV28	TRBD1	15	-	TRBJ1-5	TGTGCCAGCAGTTCGGGGGACAGGGAGATTCGGCCCCAGCATTTT	CASSSGDREIRPQHF
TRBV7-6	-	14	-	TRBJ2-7	TGTGCCAGCAGCTTATTGGGGCCAGGGGACGAGCAGTACTTC	CASSLLGPGDEQYF